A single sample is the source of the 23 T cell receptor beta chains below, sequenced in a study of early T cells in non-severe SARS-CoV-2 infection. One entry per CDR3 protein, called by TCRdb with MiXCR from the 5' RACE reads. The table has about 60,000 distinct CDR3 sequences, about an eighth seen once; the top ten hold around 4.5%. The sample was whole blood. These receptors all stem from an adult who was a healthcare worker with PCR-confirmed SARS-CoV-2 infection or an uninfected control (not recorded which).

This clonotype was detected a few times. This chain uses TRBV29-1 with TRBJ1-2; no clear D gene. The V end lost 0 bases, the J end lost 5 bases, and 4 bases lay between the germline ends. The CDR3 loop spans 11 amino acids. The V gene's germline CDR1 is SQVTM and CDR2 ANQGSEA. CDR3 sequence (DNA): TGCAGCGTTGAAGATCCATATGGCTACACCTTC. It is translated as CSVEDPYGYTF. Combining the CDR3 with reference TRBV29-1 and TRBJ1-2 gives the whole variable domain SAVISQKPSRDICQRGTSLTIQCQVDSQVTMMFWYRQQPGQSLTLIATANQGSEATYESGFVIDKFPISRPNLTFSTLTVSNMSPEDSSIYLCSVEDPYGYTFGSGTRLTVV.

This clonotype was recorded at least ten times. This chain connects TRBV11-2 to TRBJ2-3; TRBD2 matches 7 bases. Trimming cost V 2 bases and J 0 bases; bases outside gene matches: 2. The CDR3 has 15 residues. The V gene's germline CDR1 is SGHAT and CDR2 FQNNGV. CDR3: CASSLMGLSTDTQYF. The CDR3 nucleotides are TGTGCCAGCAGCTTAATGGGACTAAGCACAGATACGCAGTATTTT.

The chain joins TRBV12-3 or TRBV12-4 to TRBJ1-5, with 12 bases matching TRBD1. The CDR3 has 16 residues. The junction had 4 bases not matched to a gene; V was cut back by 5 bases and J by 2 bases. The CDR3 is CASSLGTGGRNQPQHF. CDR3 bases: TGTGCCAGCAGTCTCGGGACAGGGGGCCGCAATCAGCCCCAGCATTTT.

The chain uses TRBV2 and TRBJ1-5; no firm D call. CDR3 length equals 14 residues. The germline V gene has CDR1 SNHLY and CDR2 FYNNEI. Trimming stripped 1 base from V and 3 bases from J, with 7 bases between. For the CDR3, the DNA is TGTGCCAGCAGTGAAGGAACCTCCAATCAGCCCCAGCATTTT. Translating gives CASSEGTSNQPQHF.

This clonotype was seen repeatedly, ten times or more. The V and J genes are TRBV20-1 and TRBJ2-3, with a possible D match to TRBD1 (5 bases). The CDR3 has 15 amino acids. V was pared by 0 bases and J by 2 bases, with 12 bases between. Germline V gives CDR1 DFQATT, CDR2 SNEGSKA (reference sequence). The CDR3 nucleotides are TGCAGTGCTAGAGATTGGGGCGGCTACACAGATACGCAGTATTTT. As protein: CSARDWGGYTDTQYF.

The CDR3 protein is CASSSTGGTEAFF. The CDR3 DNA reads TGTGCCAGCAGTTCGACAGGGGGCACTGAAGCTTTCTTT. V is TRBV12-3 or TRBV12-4 and J is TRBJ1-1, with 9 bases fitting TRBD1. The CDR3 runs to 13 residues. Trimming took 4 bases from V and 4 from J; bases not matched to a gene: 1.

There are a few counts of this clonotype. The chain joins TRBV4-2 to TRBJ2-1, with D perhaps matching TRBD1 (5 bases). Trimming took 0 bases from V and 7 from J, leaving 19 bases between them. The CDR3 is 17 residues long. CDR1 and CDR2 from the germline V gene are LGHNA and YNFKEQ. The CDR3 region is CASSQEQSSGLNNEQFF. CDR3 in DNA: TGTGCCAGCAGCCAAGAACAGTCCTCAGGGTTAAATAATGAGCAGTTCTTC.

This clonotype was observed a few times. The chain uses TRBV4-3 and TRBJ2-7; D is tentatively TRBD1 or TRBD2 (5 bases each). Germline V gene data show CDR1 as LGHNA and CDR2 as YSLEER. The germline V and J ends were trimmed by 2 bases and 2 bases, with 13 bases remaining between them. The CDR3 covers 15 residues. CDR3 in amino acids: CASSQLWDGAYEQYF. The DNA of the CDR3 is TGCGCCAGCAGCCAACTATGGGACGGAGCCTACGAGCAGTACTTC.

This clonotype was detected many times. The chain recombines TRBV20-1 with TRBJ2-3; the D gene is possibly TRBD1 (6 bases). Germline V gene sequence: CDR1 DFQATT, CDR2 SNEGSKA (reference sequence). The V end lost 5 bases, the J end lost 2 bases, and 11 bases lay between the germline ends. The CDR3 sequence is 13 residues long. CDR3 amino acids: CSAEQGSTDTQYF. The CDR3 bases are TGCAGTGCTGAACAGGGTTCCACAGATACGCAGTATTTT.

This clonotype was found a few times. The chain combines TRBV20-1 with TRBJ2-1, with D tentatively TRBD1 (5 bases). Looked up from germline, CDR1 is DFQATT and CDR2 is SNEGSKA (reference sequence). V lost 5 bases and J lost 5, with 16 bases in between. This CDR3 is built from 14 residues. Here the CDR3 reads CSAPTGGHNNEQFF. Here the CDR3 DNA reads TGCAGTGCTCCTACAGGTGGCCATAACAATGAGCAGTTCTTC.

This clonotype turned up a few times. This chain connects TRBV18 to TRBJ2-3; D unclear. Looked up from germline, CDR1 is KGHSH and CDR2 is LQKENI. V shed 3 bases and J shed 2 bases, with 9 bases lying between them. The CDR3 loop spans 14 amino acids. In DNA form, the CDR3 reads TGTGCCAGCTCACCGACTGGAATCACAGATACGCAGTATTTT. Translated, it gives CASSPTGITDTQYF.

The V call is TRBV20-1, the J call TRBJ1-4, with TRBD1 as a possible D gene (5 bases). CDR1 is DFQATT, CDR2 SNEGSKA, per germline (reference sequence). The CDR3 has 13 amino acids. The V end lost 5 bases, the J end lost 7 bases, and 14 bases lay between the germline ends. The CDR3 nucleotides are TGCAGTGCTTTTGGGACGGACCTTGAAAAACTGTTTTTT. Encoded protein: CSAFGTDLEKLFF.

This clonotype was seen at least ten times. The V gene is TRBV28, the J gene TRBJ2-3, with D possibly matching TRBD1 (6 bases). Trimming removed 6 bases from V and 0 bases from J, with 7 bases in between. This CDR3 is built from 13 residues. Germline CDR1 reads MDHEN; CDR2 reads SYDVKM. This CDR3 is CASSDRSTDTQYF. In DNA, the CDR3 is TGTGCCAGCAGCGACAGGAGCACAGATACGCAGTATTTT.

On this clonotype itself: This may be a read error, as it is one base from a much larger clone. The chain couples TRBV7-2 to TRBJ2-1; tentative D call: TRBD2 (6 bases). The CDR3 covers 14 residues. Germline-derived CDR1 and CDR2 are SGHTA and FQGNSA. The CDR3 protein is CASRPDPNPGEQSF. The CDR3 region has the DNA TGTGCCAGCAGACCAGACCCGAATCCGGGGGAGCAGTCCTTC.

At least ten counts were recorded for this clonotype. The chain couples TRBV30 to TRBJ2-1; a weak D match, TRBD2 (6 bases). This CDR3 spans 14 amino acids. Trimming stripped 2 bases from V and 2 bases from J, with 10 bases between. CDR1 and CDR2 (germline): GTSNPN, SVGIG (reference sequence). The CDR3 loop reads CAWSTGGAYNEQFF. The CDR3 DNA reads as TGTGCCTGGAGTACCGGCGGGGCCTACAATGAGCAGTTCTTC. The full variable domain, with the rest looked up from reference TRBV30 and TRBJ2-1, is SQTIHQWPATLVQPVGSPLSLECTVEGTSNPNLYWYRQAAGRGLQLLFYSVGIGQISSEVPQNLSASRPQDRQFILSSKKLLLSDSGFYLCAWSTGGAYNEQFFGPGTRLTVL.

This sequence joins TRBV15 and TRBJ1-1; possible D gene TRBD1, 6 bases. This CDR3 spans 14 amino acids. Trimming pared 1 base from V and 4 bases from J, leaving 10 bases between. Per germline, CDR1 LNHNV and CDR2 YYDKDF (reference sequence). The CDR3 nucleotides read TGTGCCACCAGCAGAGTGGGACAAAGCACTGAAGCTTTCTTT. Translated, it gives CATSRVGQSTEAFF.

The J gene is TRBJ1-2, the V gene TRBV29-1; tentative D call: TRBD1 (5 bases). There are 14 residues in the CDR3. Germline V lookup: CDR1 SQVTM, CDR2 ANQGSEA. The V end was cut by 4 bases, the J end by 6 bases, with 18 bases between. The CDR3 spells CSVVSGIDVDGYTF. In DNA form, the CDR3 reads TGCAGCGTTGTGTCAGGGATCGACGTTGATGGCTACACCTTC.

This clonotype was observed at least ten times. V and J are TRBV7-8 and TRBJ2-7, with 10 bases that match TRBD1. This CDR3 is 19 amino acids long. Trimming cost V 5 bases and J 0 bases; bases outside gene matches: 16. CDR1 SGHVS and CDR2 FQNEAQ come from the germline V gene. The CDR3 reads CASSPPLRTGGKSSYEQYF. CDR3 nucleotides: TGTGCCAGCAGCCCACCACTGCGGACAGGGGGTAAAAGCTCCTACGAGCAGTACTTC. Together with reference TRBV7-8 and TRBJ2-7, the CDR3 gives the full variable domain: GAGVSQSPRYKVAKRGQDVALRCDPISGHVSLFWYQQALGQGPEFLTYFQNEAQLDKSGLPSDRFFAERPEGSVSTLKIQRTQQEDSAVYLCASSPPLRTGGKSSYEQYFGPGTRLTVT.

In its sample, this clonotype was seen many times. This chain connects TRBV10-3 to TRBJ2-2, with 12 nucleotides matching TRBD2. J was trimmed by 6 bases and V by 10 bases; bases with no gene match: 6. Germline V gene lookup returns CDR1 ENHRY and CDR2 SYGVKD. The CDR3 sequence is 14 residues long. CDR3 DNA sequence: TGTGCCAGCCGACTAGCGGGAGAGTCCGGGGAGCTGTTTTTT. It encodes CASRLAGESGELFF.

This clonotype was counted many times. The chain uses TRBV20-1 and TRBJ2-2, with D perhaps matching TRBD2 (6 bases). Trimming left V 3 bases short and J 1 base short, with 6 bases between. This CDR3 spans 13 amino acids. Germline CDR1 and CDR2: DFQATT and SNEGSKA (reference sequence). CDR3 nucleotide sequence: TGCAGTGCTAGCGGGAGGAACACCGGGGAGCTGTTTTTT. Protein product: CSASGRNTGELFF.

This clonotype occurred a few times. The CDR3 loop reads CASSVSEGANYEQYF. The CDR3 bases are TGTGCCAGCAGCGTATCCGAGGGGGCAAATTACGAGCAGTACTTC. This chain links TRBV9 with TRBJ2-7; 7 bases map to TRBD1. This CDR3 has 15 amino acids. V dropped 1 base and J dropped 4; count of bases not matched to a gene: 8. Germline V lookup: CDR1 SGDLS, CDR2 YYNGEE. Drawing the rest from reference TRBV9 and TRBJ2-7, the complete variable domain is DSGVTQTPKHLITATGQRVTLRCSPRSGDLSVYWYQQSLDQGLQFLIQYYNGEERAKGNILERFSAQQFPDLHSELNLSSLELGDSALYFCASSVSEGANYEQYFGPGTRLTVT.

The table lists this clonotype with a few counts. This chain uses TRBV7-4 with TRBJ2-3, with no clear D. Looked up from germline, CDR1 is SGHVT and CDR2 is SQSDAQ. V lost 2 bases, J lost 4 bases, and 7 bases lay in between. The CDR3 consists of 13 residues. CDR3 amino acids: CASSLRAPDTQYF. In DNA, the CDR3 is TGTGCCAGCAGCTTAAGGGCCCCAGATACGCAGTATTTT.

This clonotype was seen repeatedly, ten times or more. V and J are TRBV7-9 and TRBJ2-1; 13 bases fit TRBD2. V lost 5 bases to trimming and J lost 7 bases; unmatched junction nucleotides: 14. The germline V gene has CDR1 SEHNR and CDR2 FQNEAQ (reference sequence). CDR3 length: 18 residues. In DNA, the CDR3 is TGTGCCAGCAGCCCCAAACGAAGGACTAGCGGGAGTCAGAATGAGCAGTTCTTC. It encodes CASSPKRRTSGSQNEQFF.